This T cell receptor (beta chain) was recorded in a study of OX40 agonist ivuxolimab in advanced cancers. Study-wide points: Among T cells, CD8+ cells averaged more expanded clones than CD4+ cells.

Here immunoSEQ multiplex PCR was the method, and the copy in TCRdb shows in-frame clones only, minus some. The repertoire consists of around 150,000 clones, with about nine tenths occurring once and the leading ten covering 0.9% to 1.2%. Germline-derived CDR1 and CDR2 are KGHSH and LQKENI. This CDR3 region has 13 residues. V was clipped by 6 bases and J by 6 bases; unmatched bases: 8. Turning to this clone: Its antigen is as yet unknown.

The chain uses TRBV18 and TRBJ2-7, with TRBD1 matching over 7 bases. The sample here was CD4+ or CD8+ T cells sorted from blood, taken in a trial of the OX40 agonist ivuxolimab. This clonotype originated in an adult with an advanced solid tumor such as melanoma, head and neck, liver or kidney cancer. The CDR3 loop reads CASSQGQESEQYF. CDR3 DNA: TGTGCCAGCTCCCAAGGACAGGAATCCGAGCAGTACTTC.